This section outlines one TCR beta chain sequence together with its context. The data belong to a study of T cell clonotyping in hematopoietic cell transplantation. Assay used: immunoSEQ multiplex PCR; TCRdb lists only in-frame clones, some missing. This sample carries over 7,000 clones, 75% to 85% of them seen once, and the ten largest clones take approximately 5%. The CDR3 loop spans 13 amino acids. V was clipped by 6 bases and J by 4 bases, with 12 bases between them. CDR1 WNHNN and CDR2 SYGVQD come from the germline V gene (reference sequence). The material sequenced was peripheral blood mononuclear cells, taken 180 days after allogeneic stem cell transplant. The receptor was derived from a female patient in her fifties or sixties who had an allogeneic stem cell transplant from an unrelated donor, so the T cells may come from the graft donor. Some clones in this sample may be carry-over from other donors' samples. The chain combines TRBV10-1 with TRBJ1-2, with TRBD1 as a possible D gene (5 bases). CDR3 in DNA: TGCGCCAGCAGGGGGGTGGACGGCTATGGCTACACCTTC. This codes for CASRGVDGYGYTF.